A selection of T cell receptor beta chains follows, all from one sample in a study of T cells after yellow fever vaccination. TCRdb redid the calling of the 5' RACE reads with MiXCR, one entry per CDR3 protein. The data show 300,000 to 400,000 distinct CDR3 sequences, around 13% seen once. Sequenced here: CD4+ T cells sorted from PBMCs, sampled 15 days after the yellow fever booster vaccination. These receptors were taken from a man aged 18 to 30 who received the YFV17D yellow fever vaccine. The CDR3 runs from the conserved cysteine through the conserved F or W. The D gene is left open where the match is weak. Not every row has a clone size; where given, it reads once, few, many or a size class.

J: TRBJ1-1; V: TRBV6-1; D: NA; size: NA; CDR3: CASRLGAGNTEAFF; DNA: TGTGCCAGCAGATTGGGGGCCGGGAACACTGAAGCTTTCTTT
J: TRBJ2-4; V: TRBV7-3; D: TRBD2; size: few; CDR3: CASSSGGVENIQYF; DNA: TGTGCCAGCAGCTCCGGGGGGGTTGAAAACATTCAGTACTTC
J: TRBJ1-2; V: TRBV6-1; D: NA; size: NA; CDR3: CASKAIWGYGYTF; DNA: TGTGCCAGCAAAGCCATCTGGGGCTATGGCTACACCTTC
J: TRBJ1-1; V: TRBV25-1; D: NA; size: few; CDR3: CASSDKPGEGHPRTEAFF; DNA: TGTGCCAGCAGTGACAAACCGGGCGAGGGACATCCACGGACTGAAGCTTTCTTT
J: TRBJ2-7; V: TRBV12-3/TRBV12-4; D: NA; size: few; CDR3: CASSPRQGGDEQYF; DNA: TGTGCCAGCAGTCCGAGACAGGGCGGGGACGAGCAGTACTTC
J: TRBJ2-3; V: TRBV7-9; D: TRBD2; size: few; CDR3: CASSLATSGAITDTQYF; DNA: TGTGCCAGCAGCTTAGCGACTAGCGGGGCGATCACAGATACGCAGTATTTT
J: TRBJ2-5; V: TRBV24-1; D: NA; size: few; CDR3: CATSDLEEGARETQYF; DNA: TGTGCCACCAGTGATTTGGAGGAGGGGGCGAGAGAGACCCAGTACTTC
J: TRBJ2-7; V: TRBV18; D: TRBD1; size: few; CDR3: CASSPRQGITYEQYF; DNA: TGTGCCAGCTCACCACGACAGGGGATCACCTACGAGCAGTACTTC
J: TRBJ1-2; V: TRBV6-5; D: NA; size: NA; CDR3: CASSSGQASYGYTF; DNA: NA
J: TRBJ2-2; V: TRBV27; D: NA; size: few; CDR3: CASTVTGRRGLTGELFF; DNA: TGTGCCAGCACCGTCACAGGAAGGAGGGGTTTAACCGGGGAGCTGTTTTTT
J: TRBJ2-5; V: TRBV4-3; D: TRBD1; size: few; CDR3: CASSQSGTVQETQYF; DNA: TGCGCCAGCAGCCAATCCGGGACAGTTCAAGAGACCCAGTACTTC
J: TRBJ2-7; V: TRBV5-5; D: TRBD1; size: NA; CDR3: CASSPGQQSYEQYF; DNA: TGTGCCAGCAGCCCGGGACAGCAATCCTACGAGCAGTACTTC